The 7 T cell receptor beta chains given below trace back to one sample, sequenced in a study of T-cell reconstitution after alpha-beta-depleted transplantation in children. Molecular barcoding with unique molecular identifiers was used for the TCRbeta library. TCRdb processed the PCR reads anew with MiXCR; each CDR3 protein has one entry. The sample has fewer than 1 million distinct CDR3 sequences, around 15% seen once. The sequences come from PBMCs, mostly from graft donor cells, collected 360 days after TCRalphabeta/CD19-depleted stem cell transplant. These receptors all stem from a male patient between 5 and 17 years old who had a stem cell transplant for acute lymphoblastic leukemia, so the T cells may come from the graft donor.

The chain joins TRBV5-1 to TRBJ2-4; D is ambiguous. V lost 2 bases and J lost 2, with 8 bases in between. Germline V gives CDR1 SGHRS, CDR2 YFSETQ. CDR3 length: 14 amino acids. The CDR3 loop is CASSFGETKNIQYF. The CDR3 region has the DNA TGCGCCAGCAGCTTCGGAGAAACCAAAAACATTCAGTACTTC.

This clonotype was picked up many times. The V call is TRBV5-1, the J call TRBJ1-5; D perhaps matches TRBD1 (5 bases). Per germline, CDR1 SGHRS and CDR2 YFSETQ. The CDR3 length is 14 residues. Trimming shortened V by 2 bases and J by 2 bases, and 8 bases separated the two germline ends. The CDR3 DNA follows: TGCGCCAGCAGCTTTCAGGGCGGCAATCAGCCCCAGCATTTT. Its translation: CASSFQGGNQPQHF.

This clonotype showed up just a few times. Here the CDR3 DNA reads TGCAGTGCTAGAGGTATAGCGGGCCCAAGCACAGATACGCAGTATTTT. This codes for CSARGIAGPSTDTQYF. The chain is built from TRBV20-1 and TRBJ2-3, with 7 bases aligning to TRBD2. J lost 0 bases, V lost 1 base, and 7 bases had no gene match. From germline, CDR1 is DFQATT and CDR2 SNEGSKA (reference sequence). The CDR3 spans 16 residues.

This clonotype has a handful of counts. CDR3: CASSQVQNTGELFF. DNA for the CDR3: TGCGCCAGCAGCCAAGTACAGAACACCGGGGAGCTGTTTTTT. The chain recombines TRBV4-1 with TRBJ2-2; D is ambiguous. Germline V lookup: CDR1 MGHRA, CDR2 YSYEKL. Trimming took off 1 base at V and 1 base at J, with 4 bases between the two ends. This CDR3 spans 14 amino acids.

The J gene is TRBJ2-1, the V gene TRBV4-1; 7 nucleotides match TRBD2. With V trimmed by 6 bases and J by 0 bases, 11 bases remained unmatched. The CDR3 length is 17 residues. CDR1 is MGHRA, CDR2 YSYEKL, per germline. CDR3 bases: TGCGCCAGCAGGCTATACAGCGGGGCTAGCTCCTACAATGAGCAGTTCTTC. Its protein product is CASRLYSGASSYNEQFF.

The CDR3 is CATLLAANTGELFF. The CDR3, as DNA: TGTGCCACCCTTCTAGCGGCAAACACCGGGGAGCTGTTTTTT. The chain employs TRBV27 and TRBJ2-2; the match to TRBD2 covers 7 bases. The CDR3 totals 14 residues. Germline CDR1 is MNHEY and CDR2 is SMNVEV (reference sequence). V was clipped by 10 bases and J by 2 bases; unmatched bases: 7.

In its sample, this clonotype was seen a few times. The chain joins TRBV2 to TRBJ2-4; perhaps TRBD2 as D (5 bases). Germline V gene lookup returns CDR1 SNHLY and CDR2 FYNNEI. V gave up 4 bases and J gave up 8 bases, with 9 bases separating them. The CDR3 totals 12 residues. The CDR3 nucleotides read TGTGCCAGCAGTGTTATGGAGGACATTCAGTACTTC. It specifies CASSVMEDIQYF.